This entry lists 5 T cell receptor beta chains sequenced from one sample in a study of blood T cell repertoires in COVID-19. Profiled with immunoSEQ multiplex PCR; TCRdb holds only in-frame clones, not every one. Here the sample spans approximately 270,000 clones, 70% to 90% being singletons. The sequencing sample was made of peripheral blood. These receptors were collected from a young man with active or convalescent COVID-19.

This clone was recorded a few times. This chain joins TRBV7-9 and TRBJ2-7; 11 bases align to TRBD1. Germline assignment: CDR1 SEHNR and CDR2 FQNEAQ (reference sequence). There are 14 residues in the CDR3. V was clipped by 5 bases and J by 2 bases; unmatched bases: 2. The CDR3 here is CASSPGQGAYEQYF. The CDR3 nucleotides read TGTGCCAGCAGCCCGGGACAGGGGGCCTACGAGCAGTACTTC.

The genes are TRBV5-4 and TRBJ1-4; 11 bases are shared with TRBD1. The CDR3 runs to 15 residues. V lost 4 bases and J lost 5; bases outside the gene matches: 4. The V gene's germline CDR1 is SGHNT and CDR2 YYREEE (reference sequence). The DNA for the CDR3 is TGTGCCAGCAGCAAGGGACAGGGGGTAAATGAAAAACTGTTTTTT. This gives the protein CASSKGQGVNEKLFF.

The rearrangement uses TRBV11-3 and TRBJ1-6, with D uncertain. Trimming left V 4 bases short and J 11 bases short, with 18 bases between. The CDR3 extends over 15 amino acids. Germline V gene lookup returns CDR1 SGHNT and CDR2 YENEEA. The CDR3: CASSYVPPRIPPLHF. The CDR3 coding sequence is TGTGCCAGCAGCTACGTCCCCCCCAGGATTCCACCCCTCCACTTT.

The rearrangement uses TRBV7-2 and TRBJ2-3, with 11 positions matching TRBD1. After removal of 5 bases from V and 4 bases from J, the junction contained 5 bases not matched to a gene. Germline V gene data show CDR1 as SGHTA and CDR2 as FQGNSA. This CDR3 has 15 residues. CDR3 sequence: CASSQGGQGADTQYF. The CDR3 DNA follows: TGTGCCAGCAGCCAGGGGGGACAGGGGGCAGATACGCAGTATTTT.

The genes are TRBV7-2 and TRBJ1-1; 9 positions agree with TRBD1. Germline V gene data show CDR1 as SGHTA and CDR2 as FQGNSA. Unmatched junction bases numbered 8, after V lost 5 bases and J lost 7 bases. The CDR3 loop spans 14 amino acids. The DNA for the CDR3 is TGTGCCAGCAGCAGAACAGGGGGCGAACTTGAAGCTTTCTTT. Its translation: CASSRTGGELEAFF.